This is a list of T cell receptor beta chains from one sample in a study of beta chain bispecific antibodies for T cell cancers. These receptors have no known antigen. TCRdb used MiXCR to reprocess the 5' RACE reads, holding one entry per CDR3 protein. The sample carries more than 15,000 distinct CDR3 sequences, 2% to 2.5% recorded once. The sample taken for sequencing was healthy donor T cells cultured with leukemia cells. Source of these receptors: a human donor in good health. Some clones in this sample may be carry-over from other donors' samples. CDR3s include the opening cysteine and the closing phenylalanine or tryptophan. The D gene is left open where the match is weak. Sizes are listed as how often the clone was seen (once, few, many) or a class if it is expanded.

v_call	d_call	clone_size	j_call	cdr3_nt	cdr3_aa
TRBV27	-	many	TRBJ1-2	TGTGCCAGCAGCTCGCGGTGGGGGGCGGAAGGCTACACCTTC	CASSSRWGAEGYTF
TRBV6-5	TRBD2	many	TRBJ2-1	TGTGCCAGCAGTTACGGACTAGCGGGGGGCCCTTTGTATGAGCAGTTCTTC	CASSYGLAGGPLYEQFF
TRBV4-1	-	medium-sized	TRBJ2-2	TGCGCCAGCAGCAACGAGCCGGTCGGGGAGCTGTTTTTT	CASSNEPVGELFF
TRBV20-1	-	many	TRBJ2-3	TGCAGTGCGGACTCAGGATTTGGCACAGATACGCAGTATTTT	CSADSGFGTDTQYF
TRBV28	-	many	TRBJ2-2	TGTGCCAGCAGTTCTTATAACACCGGGGAGCTGTTTTTT	CASSSYNTGELFF
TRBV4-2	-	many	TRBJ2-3	TGTGCCAGCAGCCAAGACGGGGTCAGCACAGATACGCAGTATTTT	CASSQDGVSTDTQYF
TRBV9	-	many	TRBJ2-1	TGTGCCAGCAGCGTAGAAGGGGCGAGCGATGAGCAGTTCTTC	CASSVEGASDEQFF
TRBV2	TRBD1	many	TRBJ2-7	TGTGCCAGCACCACCTCCCGGGACAGGGGGACCTACGAGCAGTACTTC	CASTTSRDRGTYEQYF
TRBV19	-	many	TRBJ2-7	TGTGCCAGTAGTATAGGAGGCGGATATCCTTACGAGCAGTACTTC	CASSIGGGYPYEQYF
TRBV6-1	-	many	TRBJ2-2	TGTGCCAGCAGTGAAGCGCCCTTGGGGAACACCGGGGAGCTGTTTTTT	CASSEAPLGNTGELFF